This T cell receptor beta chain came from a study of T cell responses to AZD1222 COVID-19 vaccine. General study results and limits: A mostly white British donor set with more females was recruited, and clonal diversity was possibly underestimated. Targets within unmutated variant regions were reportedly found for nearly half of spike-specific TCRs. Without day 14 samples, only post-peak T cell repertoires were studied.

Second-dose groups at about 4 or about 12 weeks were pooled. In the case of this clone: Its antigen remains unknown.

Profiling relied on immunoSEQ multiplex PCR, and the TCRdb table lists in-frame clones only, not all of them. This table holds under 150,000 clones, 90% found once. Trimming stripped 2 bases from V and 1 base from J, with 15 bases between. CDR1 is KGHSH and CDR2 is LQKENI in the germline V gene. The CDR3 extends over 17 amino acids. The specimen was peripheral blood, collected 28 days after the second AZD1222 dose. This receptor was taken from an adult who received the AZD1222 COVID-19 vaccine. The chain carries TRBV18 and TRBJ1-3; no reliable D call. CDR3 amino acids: CASSPKTPRSSGNTIYF. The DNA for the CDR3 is TGTGCCAGCTCACCAAAAACCCCGCGCTCATCTGGAAACACCATATATTTT.